The clone carrying this T cell receptor beta chain was detected once. A read error may account for a junction end that differs from germline. In the study's own analysis: Amplified reference gene primers provided the basis for estimating nucleated cell counts. TCRdb's table, derived via immunoSEQ multiplex PCR, lists solely in-frame clones and lacks some. V, J and clone size are those of that table, while D and trimming were read from the DNA. The sample holds over 250,000 clones, roughly 90% seen once. Germline CDR1 and CDR2: LGHNA and YSLEER. This CDR3 contains 12 residues. These data come from a study of blood T cell repertoires in COVID-19.

The rearrangement links TRBV4-3 to TRBJ2-4; no clear D. Sequenced input: PBMCs or T cells enriched from blood (not recorded which). This TCR was recovered from a man aged 40-49 years who had recovered from COVID-19. The CDR3 DNA reads as TGCGCCAGCAGCCAAGAAGGTGATAGCCCACACTTC. Translating it yields CASSQEGDSPHF.